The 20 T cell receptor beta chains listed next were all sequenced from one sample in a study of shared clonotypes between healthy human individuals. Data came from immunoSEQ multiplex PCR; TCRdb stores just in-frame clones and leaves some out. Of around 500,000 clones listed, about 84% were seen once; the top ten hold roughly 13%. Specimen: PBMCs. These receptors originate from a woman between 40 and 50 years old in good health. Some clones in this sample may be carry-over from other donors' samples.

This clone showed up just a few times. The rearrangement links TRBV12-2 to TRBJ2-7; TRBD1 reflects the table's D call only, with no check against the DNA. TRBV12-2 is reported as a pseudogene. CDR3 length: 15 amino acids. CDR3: CASRLARDRVCEQYF. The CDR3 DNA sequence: TGTGCAAGTCGCTTAGCGCGCGACAGGGTATGTGAGCAGTACTTC.

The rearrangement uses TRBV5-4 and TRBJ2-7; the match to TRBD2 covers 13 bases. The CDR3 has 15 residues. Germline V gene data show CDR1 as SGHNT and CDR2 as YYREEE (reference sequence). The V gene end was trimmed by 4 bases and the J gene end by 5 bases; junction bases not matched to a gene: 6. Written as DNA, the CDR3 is TGTGCCAGCAGCCAAGGGACTAGCGGGACCGACGAGCAGTACTTC. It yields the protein CASSQGTSGTDEQYF.

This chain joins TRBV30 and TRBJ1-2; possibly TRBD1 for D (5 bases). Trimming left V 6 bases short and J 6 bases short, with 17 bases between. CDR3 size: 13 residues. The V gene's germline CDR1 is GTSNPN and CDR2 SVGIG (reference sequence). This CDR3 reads CACPTIGTNGYTF. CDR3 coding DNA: TGTGCCTGCCCGACTATAGGGACGAATGGCTACACCTTC.

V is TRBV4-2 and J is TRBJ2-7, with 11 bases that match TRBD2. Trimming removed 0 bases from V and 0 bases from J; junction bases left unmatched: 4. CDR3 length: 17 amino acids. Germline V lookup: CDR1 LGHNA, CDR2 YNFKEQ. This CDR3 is CASSQDSTSGSSYEQYF. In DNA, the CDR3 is TGTGCCAGCAGCCAAGATAGTACTAGCGGGAGCTCCTACGAGCAGTACTTC.

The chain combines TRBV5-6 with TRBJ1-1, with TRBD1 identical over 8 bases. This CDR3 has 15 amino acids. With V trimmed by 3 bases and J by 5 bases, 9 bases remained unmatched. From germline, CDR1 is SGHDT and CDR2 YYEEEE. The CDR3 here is CASSSVGQGWTEAFF. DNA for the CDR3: TGTGCCAGCAGCTCCGTCGGACAGGGATGGACTGAAGCTTTCTTT.

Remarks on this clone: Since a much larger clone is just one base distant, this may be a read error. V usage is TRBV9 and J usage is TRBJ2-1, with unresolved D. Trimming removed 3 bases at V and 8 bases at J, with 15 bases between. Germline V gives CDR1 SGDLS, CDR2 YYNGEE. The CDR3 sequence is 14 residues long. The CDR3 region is CASSARHRVDEQFF. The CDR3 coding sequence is TGTGCCAGCAGCGCACGTCATAGGGTCGATGAGCAGTTCTTC.

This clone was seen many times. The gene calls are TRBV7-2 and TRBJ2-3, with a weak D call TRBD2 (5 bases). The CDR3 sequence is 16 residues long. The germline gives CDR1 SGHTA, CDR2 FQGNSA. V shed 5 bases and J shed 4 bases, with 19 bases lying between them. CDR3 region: CASSPRGGRVADTQYF. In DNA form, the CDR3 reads TGTGCCAGCAGCCCGCGTGGCGGGCGGGTGGCAGATACGCAGTATTTT.

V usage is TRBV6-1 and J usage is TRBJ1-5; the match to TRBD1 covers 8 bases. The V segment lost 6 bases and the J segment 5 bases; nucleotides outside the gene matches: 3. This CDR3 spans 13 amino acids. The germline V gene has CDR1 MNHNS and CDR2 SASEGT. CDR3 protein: CASRETGDQPQHF. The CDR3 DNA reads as TGTGCCAGCAGGGAGACAGGGGATCAGCCCCAGCATTTT.

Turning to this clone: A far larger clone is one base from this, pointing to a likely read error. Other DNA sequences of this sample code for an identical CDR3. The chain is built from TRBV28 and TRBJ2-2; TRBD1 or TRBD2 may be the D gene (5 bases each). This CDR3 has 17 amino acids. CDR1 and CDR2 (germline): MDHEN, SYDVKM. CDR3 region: CASSLSFGGTRAGELFF. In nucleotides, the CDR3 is TGTGCCAGTAGTTTATCTTTTGGGGGAACGAGGGCCGGGGAGCTGTTTTTT.

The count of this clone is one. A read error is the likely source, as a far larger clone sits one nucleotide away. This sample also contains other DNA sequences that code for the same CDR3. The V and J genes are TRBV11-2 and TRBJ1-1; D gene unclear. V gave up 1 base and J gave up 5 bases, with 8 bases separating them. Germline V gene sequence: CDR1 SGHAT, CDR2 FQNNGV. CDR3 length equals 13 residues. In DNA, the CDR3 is TGTGCCAGCAGCTTAGGGTCCCCAACTGAAGCTTTCTTT. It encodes CASSLGSPTEAFF.

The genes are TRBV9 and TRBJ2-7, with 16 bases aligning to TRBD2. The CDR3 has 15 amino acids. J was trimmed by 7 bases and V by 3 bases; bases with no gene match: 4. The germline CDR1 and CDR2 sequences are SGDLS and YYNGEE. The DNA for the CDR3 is TGTGCCAGCAGCGCCGGGACTAGCGGGAGGGATGAGCAGTACTTC. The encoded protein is CASSAGTSGRDEQYF.

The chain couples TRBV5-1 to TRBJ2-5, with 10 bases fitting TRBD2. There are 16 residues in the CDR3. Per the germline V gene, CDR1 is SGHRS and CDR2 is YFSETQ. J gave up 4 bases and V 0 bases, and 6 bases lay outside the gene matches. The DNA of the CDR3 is TGCGCCAGCAGCTTGGGCCTAGCGGGAGCGGCAGAGACCCAGTACTTC. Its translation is CASSLGLAGAAETQYF.

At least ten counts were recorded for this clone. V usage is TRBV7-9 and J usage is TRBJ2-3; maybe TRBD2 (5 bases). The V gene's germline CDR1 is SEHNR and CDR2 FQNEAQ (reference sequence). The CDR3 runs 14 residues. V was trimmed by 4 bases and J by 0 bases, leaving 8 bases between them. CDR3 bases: TGTGCCAGCAGCTCTAGCTTTAGCACAGATACGCAGTATTTT. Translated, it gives CASSSSFSTDTQYF.

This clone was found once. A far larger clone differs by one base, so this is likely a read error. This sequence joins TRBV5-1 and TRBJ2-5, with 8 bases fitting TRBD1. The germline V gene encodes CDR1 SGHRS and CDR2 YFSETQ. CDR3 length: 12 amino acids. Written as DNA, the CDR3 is TGCGCCAGTTCAGGGGGCACGGAGACCCAGCACTTC. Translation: CASSGGTETQHF.

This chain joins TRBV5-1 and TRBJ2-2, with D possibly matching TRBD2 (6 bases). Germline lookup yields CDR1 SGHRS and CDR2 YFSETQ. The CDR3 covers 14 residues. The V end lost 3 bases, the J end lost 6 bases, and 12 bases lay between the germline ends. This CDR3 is CASSYRERSGELFF. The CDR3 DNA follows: TGCGCCAGCAGCTACCGGGAGCGGTCCGGGGAGCTGTTTTTT.

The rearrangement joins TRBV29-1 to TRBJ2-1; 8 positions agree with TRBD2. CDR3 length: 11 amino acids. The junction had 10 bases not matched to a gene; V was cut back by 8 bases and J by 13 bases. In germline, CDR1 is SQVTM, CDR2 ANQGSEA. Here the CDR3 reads CSSRGAGAQFF. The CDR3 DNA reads TGCAGCTCGCGGGGAGCGGGAGCCCAGTTCTTC.

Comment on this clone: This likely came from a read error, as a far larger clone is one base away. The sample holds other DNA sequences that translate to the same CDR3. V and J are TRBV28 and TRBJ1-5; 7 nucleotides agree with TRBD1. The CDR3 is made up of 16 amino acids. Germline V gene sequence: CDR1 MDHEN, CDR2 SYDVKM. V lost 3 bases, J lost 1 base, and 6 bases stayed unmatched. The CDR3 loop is CASSFIGGKSNQPQHF. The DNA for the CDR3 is TGTGCCAGCAGTTTCATAGGGGGCAAGAGCAATCAGCCCCAGCATTTT. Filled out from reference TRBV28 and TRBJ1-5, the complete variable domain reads DVKVTQSSRYLVKRTGEKVFLECVQDMDHENMFWYRQDPGLGLRLIYFSYDVKMKEKGDIPEGYSVSREKKERFSLILESASTNQTSMYLCASSFIGGKSNQPQHFGDGTRLSIL.

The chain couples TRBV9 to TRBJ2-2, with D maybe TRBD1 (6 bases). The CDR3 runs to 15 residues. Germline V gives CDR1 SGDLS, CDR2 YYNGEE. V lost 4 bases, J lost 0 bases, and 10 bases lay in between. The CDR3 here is CASSPRQANTGELFF. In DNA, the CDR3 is TGTGCCAGCAGCCCCAGACAGGCGAACACCGGGGAGCTGTTTTTT.

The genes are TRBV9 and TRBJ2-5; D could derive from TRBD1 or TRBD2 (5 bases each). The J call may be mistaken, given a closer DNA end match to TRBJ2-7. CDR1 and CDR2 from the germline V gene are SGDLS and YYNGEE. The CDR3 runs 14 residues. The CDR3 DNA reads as TGTGCCAGCAGCGTAGGTGGGGACCCCTACGAGCAGTACTTC. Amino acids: CASSVGGDPYEQYF.

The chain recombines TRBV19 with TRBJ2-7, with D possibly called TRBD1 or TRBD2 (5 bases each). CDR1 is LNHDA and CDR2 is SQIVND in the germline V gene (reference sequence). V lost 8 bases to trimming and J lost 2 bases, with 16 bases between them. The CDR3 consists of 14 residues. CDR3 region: CASALRDGAYEQYF. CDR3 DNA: TGTGCCAGTGCCCTCCGGGACGGCGCCTACGAGCAGTACTTC. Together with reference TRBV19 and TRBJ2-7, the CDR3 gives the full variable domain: DGGITQSPKYLFRKEGQNVTLSCEQNLNHDAMYWYRQDPGQGLRLIYYSQIVNDFQKGDIAEGYSVSREKKESFPLTVTSAQKNPTAFYLCASALRDGAYEQYFGPGTRLTVT.